Detailed here is one T cell receptor (beta chain). The sample is drawn from a study of blood T cell repertoires in COVID-19. The V and J ends lost 4 bases and 8 bases respectively, with 8 bases between them. Germline CDR1 is MNHEY and CDR2 is SMNVEV (reference sequence). This CDR3 has 11 residues. The method was immunoSEQ multiplex PCR; TCRdb's version includes in-frame clones alone and lacks a portion of them. The profile shows about 220,000 clones, 84% of them singletons. Material for sequencing was PBMCs or T cells enriched from blood (not recorded which). The source of this sequence is a woman aged 40 to 50 who had recovered from COVID-19. V usage is TRBV27 and J usage is TRBJ1-1; D uncertain. CDR3 in amino acids: CASSWGEEAFF. Written as DNA, the CDR3 is TGTGCCAGCAGTTGGGGAGAGGAAGCTTTCTTT.